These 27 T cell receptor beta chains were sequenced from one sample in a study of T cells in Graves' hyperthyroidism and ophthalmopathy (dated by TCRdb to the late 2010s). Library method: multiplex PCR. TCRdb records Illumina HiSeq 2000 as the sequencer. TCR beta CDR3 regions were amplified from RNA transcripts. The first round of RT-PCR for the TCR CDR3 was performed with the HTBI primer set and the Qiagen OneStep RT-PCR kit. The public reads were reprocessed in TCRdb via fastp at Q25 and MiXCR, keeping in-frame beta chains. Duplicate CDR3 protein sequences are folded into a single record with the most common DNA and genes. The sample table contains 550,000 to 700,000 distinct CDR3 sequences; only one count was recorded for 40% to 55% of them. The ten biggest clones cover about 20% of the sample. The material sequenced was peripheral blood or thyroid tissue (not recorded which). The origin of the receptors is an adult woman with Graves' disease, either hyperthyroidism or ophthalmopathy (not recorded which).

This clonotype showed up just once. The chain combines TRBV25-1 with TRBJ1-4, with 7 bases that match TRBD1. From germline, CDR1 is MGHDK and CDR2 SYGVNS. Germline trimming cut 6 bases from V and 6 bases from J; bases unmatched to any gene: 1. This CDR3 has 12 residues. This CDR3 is CASRDRDEKLFF. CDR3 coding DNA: TGTGCCAGCAGAGACAGGGATGAAAAACTGTTTTTT. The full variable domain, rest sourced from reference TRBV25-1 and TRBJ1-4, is EADIYQTPRYLVIGTGKKITLECSQTMGHDKMYWYQQDPGMELHLIHYSYGVNSTEKGDLSSESTVSRIRTEHFPLTLESARPSHTSQYLCASRDRDEKLFFGSGTQLSVL.

The CDR3 reads CASRTGIATNEKLFF. For the CDR3, the DNA is TGCGCCAGCAGAACAGGCATTGCAACTAATGAAAAACTGTTTTTT. The chain carries TRBV4-1 and TRBJ1-4; tentatively, D is TRBD1 (5 bases). The CDR3 is 15 residues long. V was cut by 6 bases and J by 0 bases, with 11 bases left in between. Per the germline V gene, CDR1 is MGHRA and CDR2 is YSYEKL.

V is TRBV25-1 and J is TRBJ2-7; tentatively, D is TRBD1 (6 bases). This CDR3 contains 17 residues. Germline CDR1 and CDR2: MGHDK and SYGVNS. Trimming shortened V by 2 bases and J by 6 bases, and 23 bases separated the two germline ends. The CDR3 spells CASSEEGFRDTSSEQYF. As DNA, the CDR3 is TGTGCCAGCAGTGAAGAGGGATTCCGGGACACCTCATCCGAGCAGTACTTC.

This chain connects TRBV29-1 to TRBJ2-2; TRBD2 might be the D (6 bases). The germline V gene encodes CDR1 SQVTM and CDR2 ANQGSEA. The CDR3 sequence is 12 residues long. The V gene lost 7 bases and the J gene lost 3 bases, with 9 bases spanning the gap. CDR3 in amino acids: CSGRAYTGELFF. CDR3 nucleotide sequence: TGCAGCGGGAGGGCCTACACCGGGGAGCTGTTTTTT.

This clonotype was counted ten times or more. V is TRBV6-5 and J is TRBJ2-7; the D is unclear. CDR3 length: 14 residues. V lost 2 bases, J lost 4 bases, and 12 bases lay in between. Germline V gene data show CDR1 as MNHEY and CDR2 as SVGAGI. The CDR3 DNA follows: TGTGCCAGCAGTTACGAAGGGCCCCCGTACGAGCAGTACTTC. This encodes CASSYEGPPYEQYF.

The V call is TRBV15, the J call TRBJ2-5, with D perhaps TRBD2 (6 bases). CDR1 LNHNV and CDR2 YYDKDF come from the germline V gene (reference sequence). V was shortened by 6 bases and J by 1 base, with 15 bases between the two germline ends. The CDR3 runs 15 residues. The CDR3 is CATSRAAGSQETQYF. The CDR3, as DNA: TGTGCCACCAGTCGAGCGGCGGGGAGCCAAGAGACCCAGTACTTC. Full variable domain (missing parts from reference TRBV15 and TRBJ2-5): DAMVIQNPRYQVTQFGKPVTLSCSQTLNHNVMYWYQQKSSQAPKLLFHYYDKDFNNEADTPDNFQSRRPNTSFCFLDIRSPGLGDTAMYLCATSRAAGSQETQYFGPGTRLLVL.

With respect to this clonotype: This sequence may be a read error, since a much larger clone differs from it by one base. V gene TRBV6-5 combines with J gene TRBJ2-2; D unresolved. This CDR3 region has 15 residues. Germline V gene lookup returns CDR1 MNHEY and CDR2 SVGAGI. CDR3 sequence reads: CARSYSGHRTGELFF. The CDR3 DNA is TGTGCCCGCAGTTACTCGGGTCATCGGACCGGGGAGCTGTTTTTT.

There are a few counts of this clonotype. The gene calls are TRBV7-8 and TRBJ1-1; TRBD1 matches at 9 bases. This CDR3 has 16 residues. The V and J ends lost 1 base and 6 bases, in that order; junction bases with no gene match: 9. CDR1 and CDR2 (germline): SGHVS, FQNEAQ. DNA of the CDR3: TGTGCCAGCAGCTTAGTGGTGGGACAGGGCGTCCCTGAAGCTTTCTTT. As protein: CASSLVVGQGVPEAFF.

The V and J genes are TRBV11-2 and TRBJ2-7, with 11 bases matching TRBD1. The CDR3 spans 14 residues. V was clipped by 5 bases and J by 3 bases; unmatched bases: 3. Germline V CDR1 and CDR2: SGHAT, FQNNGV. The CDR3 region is CASSPGQGDYEQYF. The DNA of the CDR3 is TGTGCCAGCAGCCCGGGACAGGGGGACTACGAGCAGTACTTC. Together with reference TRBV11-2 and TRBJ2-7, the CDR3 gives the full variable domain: EAGVAQSPRYKIIEKRQSVAFWCNPISGHATLYWYQQILGQGPKLLIQFQNNGVVDDSQLPKDRFSAERLKGVDSTLKIQPAKLEDSAVYLCASSPGQGDYEQYFGPGTRLTVT.

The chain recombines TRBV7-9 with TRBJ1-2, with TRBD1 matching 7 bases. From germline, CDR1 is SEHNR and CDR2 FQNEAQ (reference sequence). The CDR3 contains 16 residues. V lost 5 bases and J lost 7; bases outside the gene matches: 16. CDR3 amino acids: CASSPPRADRVTGYTF. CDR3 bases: TGTGCCAGCAGCCCCCCGCGCGCTGACAGGGTGACTGGCTACACCTTC.

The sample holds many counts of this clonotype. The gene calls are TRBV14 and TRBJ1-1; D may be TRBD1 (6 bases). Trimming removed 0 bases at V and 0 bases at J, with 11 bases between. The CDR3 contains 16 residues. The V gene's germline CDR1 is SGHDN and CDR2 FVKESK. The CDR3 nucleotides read TGTGCCAGCAGCCAAGATTTTCAGGGGTTGAACACTGAAGCTTTCTTT. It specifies CASSQDFQGLNTEAFF. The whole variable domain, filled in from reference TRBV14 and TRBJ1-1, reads EAGVTQFPSHSVIEKGQTVTLRCDPISGHDNLYWYRRVMGKEIKFLLHFVKESKQDESGMPNNRFLAERTGGTYSTLKVQPAELEDSGVYFCASSQDFQGLNTEAFFGQGTRLTVV.

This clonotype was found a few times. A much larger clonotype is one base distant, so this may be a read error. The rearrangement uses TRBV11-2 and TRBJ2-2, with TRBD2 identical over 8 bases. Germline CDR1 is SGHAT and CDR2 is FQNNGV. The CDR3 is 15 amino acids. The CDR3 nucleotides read TGTGCCGGCAGCTTAAGTGGACTAGCAACCGGGGAGCTGTTTTTT. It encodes CAGSLSGLATGELFF. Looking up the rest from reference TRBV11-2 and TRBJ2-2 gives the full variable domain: EAGVAQSPRYKIIEKRQSVAFWCNPISGHATLYWYQQILGQGPKLLIQFQNNGVVDDSQLPKDRFSAERLKGVDSTLKIQPAKLEDSAVYLCAGSLSGLATGELFFGEGSRLTVL.

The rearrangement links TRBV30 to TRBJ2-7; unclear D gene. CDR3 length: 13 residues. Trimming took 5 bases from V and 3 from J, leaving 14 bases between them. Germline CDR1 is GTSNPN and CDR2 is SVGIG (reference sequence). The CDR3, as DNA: TGTGCCTGGTCGAACGGGCTCCGCTACGAGCAGTACTTC. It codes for CAWSNGLRYEQYF.

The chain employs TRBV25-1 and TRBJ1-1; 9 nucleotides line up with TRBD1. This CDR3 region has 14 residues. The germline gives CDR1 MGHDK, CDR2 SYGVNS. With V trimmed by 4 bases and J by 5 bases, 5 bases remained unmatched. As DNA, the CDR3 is TGTGCCAGCAGTGGGGACAGGGATTGGACTGAAGCTTTCTTT. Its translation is CASSGDRDWTEAFF. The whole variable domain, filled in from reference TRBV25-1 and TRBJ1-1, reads EADIYQTPRYLVIGTGKKITLECSQTMGHDKMYWYQQDPGMELHLIHYSYGVNSTEKGDLSSESTVSRIRTEHFPLTLESARPSHTSQYLCASSGDRDWTEAFFGQGTRLTVV.

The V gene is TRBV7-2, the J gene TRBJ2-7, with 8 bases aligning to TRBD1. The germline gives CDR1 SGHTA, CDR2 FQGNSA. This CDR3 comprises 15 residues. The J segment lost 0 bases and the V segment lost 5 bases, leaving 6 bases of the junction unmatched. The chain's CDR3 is CASSRDRSNSYEQYF. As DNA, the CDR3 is TGTGCCAGCAGCCGGGACAGGAGTAACTCCTACGAGCAGTACTTC.

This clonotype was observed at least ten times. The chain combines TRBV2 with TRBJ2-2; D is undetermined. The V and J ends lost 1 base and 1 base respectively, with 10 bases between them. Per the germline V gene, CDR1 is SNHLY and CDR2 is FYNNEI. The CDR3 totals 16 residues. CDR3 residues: CASSEEGLWNTGELFF. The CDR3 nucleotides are TGTGCCAGCAGTGAAGAGGGCCTGTGGAACACCGGGGAGCTGTTTTTT.

Written as DNA, the CDR3 is TGTGCCAGCACCACTGGGACAGTGATAGGAAACACCATATATTTT. Translation gives CASTTGTVIGNTIYF. The rearrangement uses TRBV12-3 or TRBV12-4 and TRBJ1-3; TRBD1 matches at 7 bases. The CDR3 consists of 15 residues. Trimming removed 7 bases from V and 4 bases from J; junction bases left unmatched: 10.

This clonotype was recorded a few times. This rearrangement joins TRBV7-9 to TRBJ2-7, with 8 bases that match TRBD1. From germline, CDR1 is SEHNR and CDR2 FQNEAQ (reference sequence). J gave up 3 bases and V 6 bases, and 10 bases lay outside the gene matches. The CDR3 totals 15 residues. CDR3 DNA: TGTGCCAGCAGGGGTGGGACAGGTTCCCTCTACGAGCAGTACTTC. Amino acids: CASRGGTGSLYEQYF.

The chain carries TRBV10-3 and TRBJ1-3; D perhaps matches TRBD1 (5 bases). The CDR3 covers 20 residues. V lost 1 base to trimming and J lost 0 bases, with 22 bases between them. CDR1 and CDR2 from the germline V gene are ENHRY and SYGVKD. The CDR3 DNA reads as TGTGCCATCAGTGAGTTACGGACGTGGGGGGTGGACGGCTCTGGAAACACCATATATTTT. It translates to CAISELRTWGVDGSGNTIYF.

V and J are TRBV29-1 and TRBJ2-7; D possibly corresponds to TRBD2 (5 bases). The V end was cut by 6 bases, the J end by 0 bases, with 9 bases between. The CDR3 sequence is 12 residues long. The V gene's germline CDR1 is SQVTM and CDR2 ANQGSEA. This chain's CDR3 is CSVGVGSYEQYF. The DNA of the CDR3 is TGCAGCGTCGGGGTTGGCTCCTACGAGCAGTACTTC.

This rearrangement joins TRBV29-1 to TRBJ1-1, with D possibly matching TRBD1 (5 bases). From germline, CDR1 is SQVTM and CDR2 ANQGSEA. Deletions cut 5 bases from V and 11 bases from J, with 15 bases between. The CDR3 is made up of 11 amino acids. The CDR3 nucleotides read TGCAGCGTTTGGCACAGGCTTCACGCTTTCTTT. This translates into CSVWHRLHAFF.

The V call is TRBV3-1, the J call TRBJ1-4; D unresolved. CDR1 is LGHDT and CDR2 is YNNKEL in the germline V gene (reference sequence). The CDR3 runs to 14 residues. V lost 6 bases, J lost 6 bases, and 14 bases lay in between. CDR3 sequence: CASSFRQDHEKLFF. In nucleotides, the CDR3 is TGTGCCAGCAGTTTTAGACAAGATCATGAAAAACTGTTTTTT.

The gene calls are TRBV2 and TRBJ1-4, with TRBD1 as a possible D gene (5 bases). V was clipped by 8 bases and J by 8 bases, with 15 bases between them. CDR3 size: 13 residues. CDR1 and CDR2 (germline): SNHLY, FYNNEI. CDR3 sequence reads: CASLGGTAEKLFF. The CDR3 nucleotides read TGTGCCAGCTTGGGGGGGACGGCCGAAAAACTGTTTTTT.

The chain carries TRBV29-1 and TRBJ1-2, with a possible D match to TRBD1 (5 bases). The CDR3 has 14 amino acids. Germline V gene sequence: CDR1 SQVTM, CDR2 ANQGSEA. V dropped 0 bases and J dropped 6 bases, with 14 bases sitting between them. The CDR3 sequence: CSVEDPPGRHGYTF. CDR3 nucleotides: TGCAGCGTTGAAGATCCCCCAGGGAGGCATGGCTACACCTTC.

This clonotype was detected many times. CDR3 sequence (DNA): TGCGCCAGCAGCTTGTTGGGGTTCTCCACAGATACGCAGTATTTT. Protein product: CASSLLGFSTDTQYF. The gene calls are TRBV5-1 and TRBJ2-3, with D unresolved. This CDR3 has 15 residues. Germline-derived CDR1 and CDR2 are SGHRS and YFSETQ. The V gene lost 1 base and the J gene lost 2 bases, with 11 bases spanning the gap.

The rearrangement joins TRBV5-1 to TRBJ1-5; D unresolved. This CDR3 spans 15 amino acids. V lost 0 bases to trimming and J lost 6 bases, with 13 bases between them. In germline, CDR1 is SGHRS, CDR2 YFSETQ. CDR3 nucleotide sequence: TGCGCCAGCAGCTTGGGCCTAGTTGCAGGTCAGCCCCAGCATTTT. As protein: CASSLGLVAGQPQHF.

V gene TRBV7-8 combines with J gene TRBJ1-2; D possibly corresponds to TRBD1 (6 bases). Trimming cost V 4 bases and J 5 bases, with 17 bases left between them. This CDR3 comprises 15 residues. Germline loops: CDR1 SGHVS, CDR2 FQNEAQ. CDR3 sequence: CASSSDRQNKYGYTF. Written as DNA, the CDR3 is TGTGCCAGCAGCTCGGACAGACAGAATAAATATGGCTACACCTTC.